This T cell receptor (beta chain) derives from a study of blood T cells in healthy people across ages. Trimming left V 6 bases short and J 3 bases short, with 15 bases between. CDR1 and CDR2 from the germline V gene are MNHEY and SVGAGI. CDR3 length: 14 residues. In its sample, this clonotype was seen a few times. Through a sample-barcoded 5' primer and a J-beta primer mix, a second PCR was run for roughly 7 to 11 cycles. TCRdb reprocessed the 5' RACE reads via MiXCR and lists one record per CDR3 protein. The profile covers fewer than 800,000 distinct CDR3 sequences, with about a third appearing a single time and roughly 15% taken by the ten largest.

Sequencing was done on a sample of blood. The J gene is TRBJ2-7, the V gene TRBV6-5; D uncertain. The TCR sequence derives from a woman older than 75 in good health. CDR3 nucleotide sequence: TGTGCCAGCAGGGGCCCCCTCAGGAGCTACGAGCAGTACTTC. Amino acid sequence: CASRGPLRSYEQYF.